The rows below give T cell receptor beta chains drawn from one sample of a study of post-analysis software for immune sequencing data. TCRdb passed the PCR reads through MiXCR, listing each CDR3 protein once. The table lists around 710,000 distinct CDR3 sequences, roughly 50% of them singletons. Sequenced sample: blood. These receptors were obtained from a girl aged 5 to 17 with multiple sclerosis. CDR3s include the opening cysteine and the closing phenylalanine or tryptophan. The D gene is left open where the match is weak. A row's size may be missing; if present it is once, few, many or a size class.

clone_size	v_call	d_call	j_call	cdr3_nt	cdr3_aa
NA	TRBV7-3	NA	TRBJ1-1	TGTGCCAGCAGCCCAACCGAGACAGGTCCCCTGACTGAAGCTTTCTTT	CASSPTETGPLTEAFF
few	TRBV11-3	NA	TRBJ2-1	TGTGCCAGCAGCAACCGCCGGCACGAGCAGTTCTTC	CASSNRRHEQFF
NA	TRBV29-1	NA	TRBJ2-2	TGCAGCGTTGATCGGAGAACCGGGGAGCTGTTTTTT	CSVDRRTGELFF
NA	TRBV11-3	NA	TRBJ2-1	TGTGCCAGCAGCTTAGTTGAGGGTTCCCATGAGCAGTTCTTC	CASSLVEGSHEQFF
NA	TRBV20-1	NA	TRBJ1-4	TGCAGTGCCATTGCAAGAACTTTTGGTGAAAAACTGTTTTTT	CSAIARTFGEKLFF
few	TRBV20-1	NA	TRBJ1-4	TGCAGTGCTAGTGGTGAAAAACTGTTTTTT	CSASGEKLFF
NA	TRBV4-1	NA	TRBJ1-5	TGCGCCAGCAGCCAAGAAGGACGGGGAAGGAATCAGCCCCAGCATTTT	CASSQEGRGRNQPQHF
few	TRBV12-3/TRBV12-4	NA	TRBJ1-2	TGTGCCAGCAGTCCGGGGCACTATGGCTACACCTTC	CASSPGHYGYTF
NA	TRBV12-3/TRBV12-4	NA	TRBJ1-1	TGTGCCAGCAGTTTGAACGAGGGCACTGAAGCTTTCTTT	CASSLNEGTEAFF
few	TRBV29-1	NA	TRBJ2-7	TGCAGCGTTGCCCCGGACAGAACCTACGAGCAGTACTTC	CSVAPDRTYEQYF
once	TRBV5-1	NA	TRBJ2-7	TGCGCCAGCAGCCAAAATACAGGGTTCTCCACCTACGAGCAGTACTTC	CASSQNTGFSTYEQYF
NA	TRBV7-2	TRBD2	TRBJ2-1	TGTGCCAGCACGCAAGGGCTAGCGGGAGTAAATGAGCAGTTCTTC	CASTQGLAGVNEQFF
NA	TRBV20-1	TRBD2	TRBJ2-4	TGCAGTGCTACCGACCTGGGACTAGCGGCAGGGCAGTACTTC	CSATDLGLAAGQYF
NA	TRBV10-3	TRBD1	TRBJ1-4	TGTGCCACTCGGGACAGGGGCGAAAAACTGTTTTTT	CATRDRGEKLFF
NA	TRBV9	NA	TRBJ1-1	TGTGCCAGCAGCGTAGCTTGGGGCAGGAACACTGAAGCTTTCTTT	CASSVAWGRNTEAFF
NA	TRBV6-1	TRBD2	TRBJ2-1	TGTGCCAGCAGTCCTTATCGGGAGGTCGACAATGAGCAGTTCTTC	CASSPYREVDNEQFF
few	TRBV20-1	TRBD1	TRBJ2-3	TGCAGTGCCCAATACAGGGGAAGGACAGATACGCAGTATTTT	CSAQYRGRTDTQYF
few	TRBV20-1	NA	TRBJ2-3	TGCAGTGCTAGAGATTATGCCCGGACTACCATCACAGATACGCAGTATTTT	CSARDYARTTITDTQYF
few	TRBV5-1	TRBD2	TRBJ2-5	TGCGCCAGCACCCGACTAGCGGGAGCAGGTGAGACCCAGTACTTC	CASTRLAGAGETQYF
NA	TRBV28	NA	TRBJ2-7	TGTGCCAGCAGCCCCGTCCCCCAGGGGACCTACGAGCAGTACTTC	CASSPVPQGTYEQYF
NA	TRBV2	NA	TRBJ1-3	TGTGCCAGCAGTGAAGCGTGGGGCCTCACCGGCTCTGGAAACACCATATATTTT	CASSEAWGLTGSGNTIYF
NA	TRBV6-5	TRBD1	TRBJ2-7	TGTGCCAGCAGGCGGGACAGGCCAACCTACGAGCAGTACTTC	CASRRDRPTYEQYF
NA	TRBV20-1	TRBD1	TRBJ2-7	TGCAGTGCTAGGGGTTCCGGGACAGCGAGGTACGAGCAGTACTTC	CSARGSGTARYEQYF
few	TRBV20-1	TRBD1	TRBJ1-5	TGCAGTGCTACGACAGGGTCTGAACCCCAGCATTTT	CSATTGSEPQHF
NA	TRBV11-3	NA	TRBJ1-1	TGTGCCAGCAGCTTAGGCCCTATGAGCACTGAAGCTTTCTTT	CASSLGPMSTEAFF
NA	TRBV12-3/TRBV12-4	NA	TRBJ2-5	TGTGCCAGCACCGAAACAGGGAGGGAACAAGAGACCCAGTACTTC	CASTETGREQETQYF
NA	TRBV3-1	NA	TRBJ1-2	TGTGCCAGCAGCCAAGACAAATACTATGGCTACACCTTC	CASSQDKYYGYTF
NA	TRBV27	TRBD2	TRBJ2-1	TGTGCCAGCAGTTTTATAGCGGGACTAGCGGGTATGGATGAGCAGTTCTTC	CASSFIAGLAGMDEQFF
NA	TRBV28	NA	TRBJ2-1	TGTGCCAGCAGTTCCCCCCGTACCCCCCATGGGGATGAGCAGTTCTTC	CASSSPRTPHGDEQFF
few	TRBV6-2/TRBV6-3	NA	TRBJ2-7	TGTGCCAGCTTTTCAGGAGGGGGGGCCTACGAGCAGTACTTC	CASFSGGGAYEQYF
NA	TRBV20-1	TRBD1	TRBJ1-5	TGCAGTGCTTCGCGACAGGGCAACAATCAGCCCCAGCATTTT	CSASRQGNNQPQHF
NA	TRBV20-1	TRBD2	TRBJ2-1	TGCAGTGCTAGGGGAGGACTAGCGGGAGGTGAGGAGCAGTTCTTC	CSARGGLAGGEEQFF
NA	TRBV6-1	TRBD2	TRBJ2-7	TGTGCCAGCAGTCGACGGACTAGCGGGGTTAGCTCCTACGAGCAGTACTTC	CASSRRTSGVSSYEQYF
NA	TRBV11-2	TRBD1	TRBJ2-1	TGTGCCAGCAGCTTTAGAAGGGACAGGGCCTACAATGAGCAGTTCTTC	CASSFRRDRAYNEQFF
few	TRBV20-1	NA	TRBJ1-1	TGCAGTGCTACCGAAACGAACACTGAAGCTTTCTTT	CSATETNTEAFF
few	TRBV7-9	NA	TRBJ2-5	TGTGCCAGCAGCTTAGATTGGAAGACCCAGTACTTC	CASSLDWKTQYF
few	TRBV5-1	NA	TRBJ2-7	TGCGCCAGCAGCGTAGGACAGCCTCCAAGCTCCTACGAGCAGTACTTC	CASSVGQPPSSYEQYF
NA	TRBV15	NA	TRBJ2-7	TGTGCCACCAGCAGAGATACAGGTCCCAACTACGAGCAGTACTTC	CATSRDTGPNYEQYF
NA	TRBV7-2	NA	TRBJ2-3	TGTGCCAGCAGCCCGGTGGGTCGGGGCCCAGATACGCAGTATTTT	CASSPVGRGPDTQYF
NA	TRBV7-9	TRBD2	TRBJ2-3	TGTGCCAGCAGCGGTCGGACTAGCGGGAGTCGAGGAGATACGCAGTATTTT	CASSGRTSGSRGDTQYF
NA	TRBV3-1	NA	TRBJ1-5	TGTGCCAGCAAGGGCCCCGGGAGCAATCAGCCCCAGCATTTT	CASKGPGSNQPQHF
NA	TRBV10-2	TRBD1	TRBJ2-7	TGCGCCAACAGGCTACCGGGACAGGTGTTGTACGAGCAGTACTTC	CANRLPGQVLYEQYF
few	TRBV20-1	TRBD2	TRBJ2-5	TGCAGTGCTAGAGGTGGACTAGCGGGATTCGAGACCCAGTACTTC	CSARGGLAGFETQYF
NA	TRBV5-1	TRBD2	TRBJ2-1	TGCGCCAGCAGCTTCTCACTAGCGGGGAGTGAGCAGTTCTTC	CASSFSLAGSEQFF
NA	TRBV10-2	NA	TRBJ2-7	TGCGCCAGCAGGGACAGCGCAATCCAGTACTTC	CASRDSAIQYF